This TCR beta chain emerged from a study of a mutant IDH1 vaccine in newly diagnosed glioma. Overall study results and limits: Among all patients, vaccine-induced immune responses occurred in roughly 93%.

The CDR3 extends over 15 amino acids. Between the trimmed V and J ends, which lost 0 bases and 1 base, there was a span of 9 bases. In germline, CDR1 is SGHNT, CDR2 YENEEA. As concerns this clone: What it binds is not known.

Using immunoSEQ multiplex PCR, the repertoire was profiled, and TCRdb retains in-frame clones only, with some absent. The table lists about 50,000 clones, 76% of them singletons. Time point: week 35, safety follow-up. The vaccine gave 300 ug of a 20-mer mutant IDH1 peptide subcutaneously per dose. V usage is TRBV11-3 and J usage is TRBJ1-2, with D unresolved. The sample here was PBMCs, taken from a glioma patient whose treatment included an IDH1 peptide vaccine. This receptor was obtained from a man between 35 and 55 years old with glioma. The CDR3 region is CASSLDPYSNYGYTF. In DNA form, the CDR3 reads TGTGCCAGCAGCTTAGATCCTTACAGTAACTATGGCTACACCTTC.